The present TCR beta chain was sequenced within a study of T-cell memory formation after mild COVID-19. Study in general: TCR clusters mostly belonged to single donors. Points from the study as a whole: Largely, contracting CD4+ clones fell within CM and EM, and contracting CD8+ clones within EMRA. A balance of CD4 and CD8 characterized clones contracting day 15 to 85, whereas later expanders leaned CD4+.

V gave up 0 bases and J gave up 3 bases, with 15 bases separating them. Germline assignment: CDR1 MGHRA and CDR2 YSYEKL. This CDR3 is built from 17 residues. The table lists this clonotype with many counts. Its antigen is not known. TCRdb passed the 5' RACE reads through MiXCR, listing each CDR3 protein once. Found here are about 50,000 distinct CDR3 sequences, 10% to 15% of them singletons; the top ten hold roughly 22%. Material for sequencing was PBMCs or a T cell subset sorted from them (not recorded which). This clonotype was sampled from a man younger than 35 who had mild COVID-19 (a few samples of this study predate the infection). Cell type and time point are not known. The chain links TRBV4-1 to TRBJ2-1, with a possible D match to TRBD1 (5 bases). CDR3 in DNA: TGCGCCAGCAGCCAAGACCGTGGGGCGATTTACTACAATGAGCAGTTCTTC. Translating it yields CASSQDRGAIYYNEQFF.